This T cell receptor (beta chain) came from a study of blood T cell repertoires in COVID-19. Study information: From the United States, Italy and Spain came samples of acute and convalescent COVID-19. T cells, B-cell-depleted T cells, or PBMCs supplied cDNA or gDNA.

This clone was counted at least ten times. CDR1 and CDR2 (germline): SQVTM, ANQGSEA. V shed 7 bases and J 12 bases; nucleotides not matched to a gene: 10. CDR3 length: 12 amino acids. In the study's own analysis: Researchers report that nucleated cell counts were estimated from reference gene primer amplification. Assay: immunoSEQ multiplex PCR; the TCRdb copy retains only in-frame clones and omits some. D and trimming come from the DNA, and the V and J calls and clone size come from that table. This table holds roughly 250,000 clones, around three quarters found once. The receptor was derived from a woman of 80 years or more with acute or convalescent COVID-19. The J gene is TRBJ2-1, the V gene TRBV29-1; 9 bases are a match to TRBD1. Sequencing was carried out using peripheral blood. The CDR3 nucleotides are TGCAGCGCCATTGACAGGGGGTGGGGGCAGTTCTTC. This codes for CSAIDRGWGQFF.